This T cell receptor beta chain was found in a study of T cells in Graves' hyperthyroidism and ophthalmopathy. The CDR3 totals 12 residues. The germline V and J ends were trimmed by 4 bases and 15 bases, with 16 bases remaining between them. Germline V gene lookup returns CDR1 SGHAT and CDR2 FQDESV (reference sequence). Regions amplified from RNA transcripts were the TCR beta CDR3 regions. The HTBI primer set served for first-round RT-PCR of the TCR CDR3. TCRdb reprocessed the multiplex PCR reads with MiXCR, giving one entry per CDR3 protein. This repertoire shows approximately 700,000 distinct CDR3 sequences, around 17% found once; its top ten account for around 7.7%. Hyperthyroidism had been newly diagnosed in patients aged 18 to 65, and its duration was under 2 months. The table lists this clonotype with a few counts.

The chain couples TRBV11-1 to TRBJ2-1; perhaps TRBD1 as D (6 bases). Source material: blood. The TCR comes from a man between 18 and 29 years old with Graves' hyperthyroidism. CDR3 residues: CASSSHRDLSFF. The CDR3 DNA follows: TGTGCCAGCAGCTCCCACAGGGACCTATCGTTCTTC.